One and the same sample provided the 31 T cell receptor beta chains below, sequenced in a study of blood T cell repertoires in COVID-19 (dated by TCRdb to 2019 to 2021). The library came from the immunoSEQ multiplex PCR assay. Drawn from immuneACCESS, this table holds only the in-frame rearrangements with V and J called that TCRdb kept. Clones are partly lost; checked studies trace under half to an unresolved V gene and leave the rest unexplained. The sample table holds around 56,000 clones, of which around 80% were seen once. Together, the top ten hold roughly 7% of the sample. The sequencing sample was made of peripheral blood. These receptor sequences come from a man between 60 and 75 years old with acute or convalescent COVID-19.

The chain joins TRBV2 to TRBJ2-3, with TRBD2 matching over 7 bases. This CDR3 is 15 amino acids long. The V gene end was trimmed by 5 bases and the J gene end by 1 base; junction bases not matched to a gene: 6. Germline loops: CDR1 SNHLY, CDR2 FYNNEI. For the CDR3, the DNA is TGTGCCAGCAGTCCCCCAAGCGGGGGCACAGATACGCAGTATTTT. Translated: CASSPPSGGTDTQYF. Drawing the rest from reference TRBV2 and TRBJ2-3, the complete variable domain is EPEVTQTPSHQVTQMGQEVILRCVPISNHLYFYWYRQILGQKVEFLVSFYNNEISEKSEIFDDQFSVERPDGSNFTLKIRSTKLEDSAMYFCASSPPSGGTDTQYFGPGTRLTVL.

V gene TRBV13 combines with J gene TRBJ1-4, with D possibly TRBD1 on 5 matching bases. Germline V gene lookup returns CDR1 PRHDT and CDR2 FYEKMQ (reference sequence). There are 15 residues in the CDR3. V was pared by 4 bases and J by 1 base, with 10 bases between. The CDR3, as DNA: TGTGCCAGCAGCTCCCTCGGGGGAACTAATGAAAAACTGTTTTTT. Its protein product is CASSSLGGTNEKLFF.

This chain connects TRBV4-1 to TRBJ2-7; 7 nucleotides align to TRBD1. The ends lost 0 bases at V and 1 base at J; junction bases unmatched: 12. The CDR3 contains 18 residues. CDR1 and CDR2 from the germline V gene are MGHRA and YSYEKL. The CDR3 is CASSQEDRSTIGSYEQYF. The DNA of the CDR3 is TGCGCCAGCAGCCAAGAGGACAGGTCAACTATCGGTTCCTACGAGCAGTACTTC.

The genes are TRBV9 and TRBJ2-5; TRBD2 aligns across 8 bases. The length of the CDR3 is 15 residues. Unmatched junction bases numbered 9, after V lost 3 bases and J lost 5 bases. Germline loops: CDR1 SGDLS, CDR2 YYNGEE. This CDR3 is CASSGERGWYETQYF. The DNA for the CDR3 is TGTGCCAGCAGCGGGGAGCGGGGGTGGTATGAGACCCAGTACTTC.

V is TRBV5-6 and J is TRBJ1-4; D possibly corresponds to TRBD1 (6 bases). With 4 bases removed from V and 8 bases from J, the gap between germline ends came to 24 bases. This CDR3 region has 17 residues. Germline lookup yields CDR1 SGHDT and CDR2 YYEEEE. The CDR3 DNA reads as TGTGCCAGCAGCCCCTGGGCTGGGGGCGCAGGCCGGGAAAAACTGTTTTTT. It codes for CASSPWAGGAGREKLFF.

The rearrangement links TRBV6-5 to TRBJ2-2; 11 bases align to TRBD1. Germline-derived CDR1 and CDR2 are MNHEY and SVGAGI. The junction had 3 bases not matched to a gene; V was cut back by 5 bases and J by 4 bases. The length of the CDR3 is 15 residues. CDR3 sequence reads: CASSTGTGGTGELFF. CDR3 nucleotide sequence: TGTGCCAGCAGTACCGGGACAGGGGGCACCGGGGAGCTGTTTTTT.

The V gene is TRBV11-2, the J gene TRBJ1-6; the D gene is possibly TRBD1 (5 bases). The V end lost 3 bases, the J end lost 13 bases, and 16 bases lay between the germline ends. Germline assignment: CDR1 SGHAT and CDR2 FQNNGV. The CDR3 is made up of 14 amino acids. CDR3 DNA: TGTGCCAGCAGCTTCCAAGGCGACAGCGCCCCCCTCCACTTT. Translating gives CASSFQGDSAPLHF.

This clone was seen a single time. The CDR3 sequence is CSVDRGYGDTEAFF. CDR3 sequence (DNA): TGCAGCGTTGACAGGGGGTACGGGGACACTGAAGCTTTCTTT. V gene TRBV29-1 combines with J gene TRBJ1-1, with 7 bases lining up with TRBD1. J was trimmed by 3 bases and V by 3 bases; bases with no gene match: 7. The CDR3 is 14 residues long. Looked up from germline, CDR1 is SQVTM and CDR2 is ANQGSEA.

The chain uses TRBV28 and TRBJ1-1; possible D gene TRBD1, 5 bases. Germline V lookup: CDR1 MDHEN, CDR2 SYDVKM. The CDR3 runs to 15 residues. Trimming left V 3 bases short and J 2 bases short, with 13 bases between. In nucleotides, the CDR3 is TGTGCCAGCAGTTTGGGGGGAGGGGTAAACACTGAAGCTTTCTTT. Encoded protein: CASSLGGGVNTEAFF.

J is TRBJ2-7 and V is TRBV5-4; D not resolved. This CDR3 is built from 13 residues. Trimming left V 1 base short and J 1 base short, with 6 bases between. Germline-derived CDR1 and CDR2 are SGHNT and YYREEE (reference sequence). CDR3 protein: CASSLIGSYEQYF. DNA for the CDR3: TGTGCCAGCAGCTTGATCGGGTCCTACGAGCAGTACTTC.

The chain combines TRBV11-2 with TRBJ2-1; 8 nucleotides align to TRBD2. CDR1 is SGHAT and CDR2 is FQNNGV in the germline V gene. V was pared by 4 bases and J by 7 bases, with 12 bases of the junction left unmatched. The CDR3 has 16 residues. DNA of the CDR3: TGTGCCAGCAGCTCCCCCGCGGGGGGTGGCTCGAATGAGCAGTTCTTC. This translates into CASSSPAGGGSNEQFF.

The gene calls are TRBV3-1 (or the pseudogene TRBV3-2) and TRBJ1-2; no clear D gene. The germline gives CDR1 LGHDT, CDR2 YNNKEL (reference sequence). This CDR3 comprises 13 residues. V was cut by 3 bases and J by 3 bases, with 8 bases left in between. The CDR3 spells CASSQGGHYGYTF. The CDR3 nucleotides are TGTGCCAGCAGCCAGGGCGGGCACTATGGCTACACCTTC.

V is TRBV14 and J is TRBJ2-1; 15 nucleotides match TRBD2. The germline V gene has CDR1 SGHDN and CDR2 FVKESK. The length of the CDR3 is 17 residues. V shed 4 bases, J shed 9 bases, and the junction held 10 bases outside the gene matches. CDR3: CASSPRWTSGGGSEQFF. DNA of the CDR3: TGTGCCAGCAGCCCCCGGTGGACTAGCGGGGGGGGCTCTGAGCAGTTCTTC.

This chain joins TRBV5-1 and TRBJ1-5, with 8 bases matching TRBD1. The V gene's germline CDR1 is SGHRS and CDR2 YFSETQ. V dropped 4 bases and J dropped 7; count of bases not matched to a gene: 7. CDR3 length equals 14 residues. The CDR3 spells CASSEWTGSQPQHF. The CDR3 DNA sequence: TGCGCCAGCAGCGAATGGACAGGGAGCCAGCCCCAGCATTTT.

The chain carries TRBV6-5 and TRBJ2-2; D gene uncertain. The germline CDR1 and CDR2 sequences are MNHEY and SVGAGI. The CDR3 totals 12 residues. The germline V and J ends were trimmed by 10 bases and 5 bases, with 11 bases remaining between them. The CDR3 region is CATGLRTGELFF. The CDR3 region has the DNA TGTGCCACTGGTTTGAGGACCGGGGAGCTGTTTTTT.

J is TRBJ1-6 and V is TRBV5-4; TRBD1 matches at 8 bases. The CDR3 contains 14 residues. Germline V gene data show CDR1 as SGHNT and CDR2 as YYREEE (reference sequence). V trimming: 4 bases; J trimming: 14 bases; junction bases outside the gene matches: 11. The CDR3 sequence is CASSPDRAKMALHF. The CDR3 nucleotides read TGTGCCAGCAGCCCGGACAGGGCTAAGATGGCCCTCCACTTT.

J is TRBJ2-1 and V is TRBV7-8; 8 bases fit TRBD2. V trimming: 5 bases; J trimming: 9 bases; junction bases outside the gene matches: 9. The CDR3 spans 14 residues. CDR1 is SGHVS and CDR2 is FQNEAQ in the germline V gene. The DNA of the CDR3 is TGTGCCAGCAGCGCCGATAGGACTAGCCTTGAGCAGTTCTTC. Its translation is CASSADRTSLEQFF.

CDR3 coding DNA: TGCGCCAGCAGTGACAGGGGTAATTCACCCCTCCACTTT. Protein product: CASSDRGNSPLHF. This rearrangement joins TRBV10-1 to TRBJ1-6; possible D gene TRBD1, 6 bases. Deletions cut 3 bases from V and 6 bases from J, with 6 bases between. Germline V gene lookup returns CDR1 WNHNN and CDR2 SYGVQD (reference sequence). CDR3 length: 13 residues.

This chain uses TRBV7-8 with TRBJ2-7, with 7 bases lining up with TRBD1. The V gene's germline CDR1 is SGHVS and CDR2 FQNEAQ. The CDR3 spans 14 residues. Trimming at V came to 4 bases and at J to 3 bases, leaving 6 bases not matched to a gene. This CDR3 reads CASSSPTGDYEQYF. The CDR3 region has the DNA TGTGCCAGCAGCTCCCCAACAGGGGACTACGAGCAGTACTTC.

CDR3 nucleotide sequence: TGTGCCAGCAGCTTACTGGGAGTCACCGGGGAGCTGTTTTTT. Its translation is CASSLLGVTGELFF. The chain combines TRBV7-3 with TRBJ2-2, with D maybe TRBD2 (5 bases). Germline CDR1 is SGHTA and CDR2 is FQGTGA. CDR3 size: 14 residues. The germline V and J ends were trimmed by 2 bases and 4 bases, with 8 bases remaining between them.

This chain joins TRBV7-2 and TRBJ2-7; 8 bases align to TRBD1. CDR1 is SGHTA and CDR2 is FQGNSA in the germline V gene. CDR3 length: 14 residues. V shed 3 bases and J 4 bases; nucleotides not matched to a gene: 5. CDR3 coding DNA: TGTGCCAGCAGCTTGACAGGGGTCCAGTACGAGCAGTACTTC. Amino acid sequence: CASSLTGVQYEQYF.

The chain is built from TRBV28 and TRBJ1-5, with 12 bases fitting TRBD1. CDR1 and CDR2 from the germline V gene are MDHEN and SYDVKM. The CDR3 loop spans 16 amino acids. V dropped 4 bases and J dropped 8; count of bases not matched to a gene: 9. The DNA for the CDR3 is TGTGCCAGCAGTTCCCCCGGGACAGGGGGCGGTAAGCCCCAGCATTTT. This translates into CASSSPGTGGGKPQHF.

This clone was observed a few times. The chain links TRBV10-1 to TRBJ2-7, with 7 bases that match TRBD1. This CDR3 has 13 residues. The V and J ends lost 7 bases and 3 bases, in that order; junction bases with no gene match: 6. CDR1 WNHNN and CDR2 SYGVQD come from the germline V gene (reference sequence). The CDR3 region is CASTPTGIYEQYF. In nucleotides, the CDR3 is TGCGCCAGCACCCCGACAGGGATCTACGAGCAGTACTTC.

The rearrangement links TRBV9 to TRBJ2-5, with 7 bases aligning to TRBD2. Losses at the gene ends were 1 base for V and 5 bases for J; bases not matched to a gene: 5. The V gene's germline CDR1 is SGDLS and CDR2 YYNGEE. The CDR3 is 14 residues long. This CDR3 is CASSVTAGAETQYF. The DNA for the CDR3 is TGTGCCAGCAGCGTAACTGCGGGAGCCGAGACCCAGTACTTC.

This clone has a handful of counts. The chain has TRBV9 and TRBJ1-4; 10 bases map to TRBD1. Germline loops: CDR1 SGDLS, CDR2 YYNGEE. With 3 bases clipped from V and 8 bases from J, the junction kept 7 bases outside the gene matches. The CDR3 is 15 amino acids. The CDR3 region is CASSDNGQGVEKLFF. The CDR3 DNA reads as TGTGCCAGCAGCGATAACGGACAGGGGGTCGAAAAACTGTTTTTT.

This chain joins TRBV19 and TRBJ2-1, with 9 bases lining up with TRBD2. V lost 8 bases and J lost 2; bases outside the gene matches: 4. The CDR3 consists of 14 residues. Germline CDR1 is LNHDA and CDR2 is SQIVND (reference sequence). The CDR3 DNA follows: TGTGCCAGTGAAAGCGGGGGGACCTACAATGAGCAGTTCTTC. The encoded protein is CASESGGTYNEQFF.

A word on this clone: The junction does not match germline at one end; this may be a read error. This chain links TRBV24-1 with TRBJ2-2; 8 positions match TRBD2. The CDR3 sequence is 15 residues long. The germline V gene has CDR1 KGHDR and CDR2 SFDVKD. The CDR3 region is CAPSFGGGNTGELFF. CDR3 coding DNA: TGCGCCCCCAGTTTCGGGGGGGGGAACACCGGGGAGCTGTTTTTT.

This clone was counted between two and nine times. The CDR3 nucleotides are TGTGCCAGCAGATGGACAGCCCCCGTCTCTGGGGCCAACGTCCTGACTTTC. Protein: CASRWTAPVSGANVLTF. The chain joins TRBV11-2 to TRBJ2-6; D may be TRBD1 (6 bases). Germline CDR1 reads SGHAT; CDR2 reads FQNNGV. Trimming took off 6 bases at V and 0 bases at J, with 15 bases between the two ends. CDR3 length equals 17 residues.

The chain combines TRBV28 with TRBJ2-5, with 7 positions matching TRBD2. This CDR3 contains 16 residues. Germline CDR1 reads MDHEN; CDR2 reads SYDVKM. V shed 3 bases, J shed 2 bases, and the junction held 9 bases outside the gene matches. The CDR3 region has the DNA TGTGCCAGCAGTTTTAGGGACTACAAACTTCAAGAGACCCAGTACTTC. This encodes CASSFRDYKLQETQYF.

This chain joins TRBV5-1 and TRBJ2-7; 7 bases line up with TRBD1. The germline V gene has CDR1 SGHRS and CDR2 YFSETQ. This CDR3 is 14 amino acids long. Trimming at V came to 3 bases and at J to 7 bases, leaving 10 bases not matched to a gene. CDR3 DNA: TGCGCCAGCAGCTACTCCCGGGACAGTCGAGAGCAGTACTTC. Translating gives CASSYSRDSREQYF.

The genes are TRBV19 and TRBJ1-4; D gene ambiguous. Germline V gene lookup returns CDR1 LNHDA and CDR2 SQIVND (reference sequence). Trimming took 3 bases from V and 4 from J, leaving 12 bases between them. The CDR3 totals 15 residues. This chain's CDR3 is CASSIVGSLNEKLFF. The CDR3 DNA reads TGTGCCAGTAGTATTGTGGGCAGTCTTAATGAAAAACTGTTTTTT.